These 30 T cell receptor beta chains came from one sample sequenced in a study of radiotherapy plus CTLA-4 blockade in lung cancer. Sequenced by immunoSEQ multiplex PCR; TCRdb stores in-frame clones only, minus some. The repertoire holds 95,000 to 150,000 clones, approximately 90% seen once, with 5.5% to 8.5% in the top ten. The input for sequencing was peripheral blood, taken from a patient treated with radiotherapy plus ipilimumab. Receptor source: a human donor with non-small cell lung cancer that progressed on radiotherapy plus ipilimumab.

This clone was picked up one time. The chain employs TRBV10-1 and TRBJ2-7, with 9 bases matching TRBD1. From germline, CDR1 is WNHNN and CDR2 SYGVQD (reference sequence). This CDR3 has 14 amino acids. V lost 10 bases to trimming and J lost 5 bases; unmatched junction nucleotides: 12. This CDR3 reads CATSPGQGVDEQYF. Here the CDR3 DNA reads TGCGCCACCTCGCCGGGACAGGGTGTCGACGAGCAGTACTTC.

V gene TRBV6-1 combines with J gene TRBJ2-1, with a possible D match to TRBD1 (6 bases). This CDR3 spans 14 amino acids. Germline V gene data show CDR1 as MNHNS and CDR2 as SASEGT. The V end was cut by 5 bases, the J end by 8 bases, with 16 bases between. The CDR3 region has the DNA TGTGCCAGCAGTAAAGACAGGATTAAGGATGAGCAGTTCTTC. Its translation: CASSKDRIKDEQFF.

The chain carries TRBV5-6 and TRBJ1-2; the D is unclear. This CDR3 has 14 amino acids. The germline V gene encodes CDR1 SGHDT and CDR2 YYEEEE. The V end lost 4 bases, the J end lost 0 bases, and 10 bases lay between the germline ends. The CDR3 is CASSEEVTNYGYTF. As DNA, the CDR3 is TGTGCCAGCAGCGAGGAGGTAACTAACTATGGCTACACCTTC. The full variable domain, rest sourced from reference TRBV5-6 and TRBJ1-2, is DAGVTQSPTHLIKTRGQQVTLRCSPKSGHDTVSWYQQALGQGPQFIFQYYEEEERQRGNFPDRFSGHQFPNYSSELNVNALLLGDSALYLCASSEEVTNYGYTFGSGTRLTVV.

The chain links TRBV7-2 to TRBJ1-1; D is uncertain. Germline V lookup: CDR1 SGHTA, CDR2 FQGNSA. The CDR3 has 13 residues. The germline V and J ends were trimmed by 4 bases and 1 base, with 7 bases remaining between them. The CDR3 loop reads CASSSQQNTEAFF. CDR3 nucleotide sequence: TGTGCCAGCAGCTCTCAGCAGAACACTGAAGCTTTCTTT.

A few counts support this clone. The gene calls are TRBV25-1 and TRBJ1-4; unclear D gene. Germline V gives CDR1 MGHDK, CDR2 SYGVNS. This CDR3 comprises 15 residues. The V and J ends lost 1 base and 7 bases respectively, with 13 bases between them. As DNA, the CDR3 is TGTGCCAGCAGTGAATCAAGGAGTCTTAGTGAAAAACTGTTTTTT. Its translation is CASSESRSLSEKLFF.

The chain combines TRBV7-2 with TRBJ1-2, with unresolved D. There are 15 residues in the CDR3. V was pared by 1 base and J by 4 bases, with 13 bases between. The germline V gene encodes CDR1 SGHTA and CDR2 FQGNSA. The CDR3, as DNA: TGTGCCAGCAGCTTAGAGAGTTCAGATATCTATGGCTACACCTTC. As protein: CASSLESSDIYGYTF.

The chain has TRBV10-1 and TRBJ2-7, with TRBD2 as a possible D gene (6 bases). Trimming shortened V by 2 bases and J by 2 bases, and 13 bases separated the two germline ends. The CDR3 is made up of 15 amino acids. Germline V CDR1 and CDR2: WNHNN, SYGVQD (reference sequence). For the CDR3, the DNA is TGCGCCAGCAGTGAGGGGACTCAGAGTACCTACGAGCAGTACTTC. Amino acid sequence: CASSEGTQSTYEQYF.

The chain couples TRBV7-3 to TRBJ1-3, with D unresolved. There are 13 residues in the CDR3. Germline values: CDR1 SGHTA, CDR2 FQGTGA. V dropped 4 bases and J dropped 2 bases, with 6 bases sitting between them. CDR3 protein: CASSSGTGNTIYF. In DNA form, the CDR3 reads TGTGCCAGCAGCTCCGGGACTGGAAACACCATATATTTT.

For the CDR3, the DNA is TGTGCCAGCAGCTTGACCGGGTACAATGAGCAGTTCTTC. It specifies CASSLTGYNEQFF. The chain combines TRBV5-6 with TRBJ2-1; D gene unclear. Trimming left V 1 base short and J 4 bases short, with 6 bases between. The germline V gene has CDR1 SGHDT and CDR2 YYEEEE. The CDR3 runs to 13 residues.

V gene TRBV29-1 combines with J gene TRBJ2-5; 11 bases agree with TRBD2. The V gene's germline CDR1 is SQVTM and CDR2 ANQGSEA. V was clipped by 4 bases and J by 7 bases; unmatched bases: 26. This CDR3 is built from 20 residues. CDR3: CSVGSFRGLAGGRRRSTQYF. The CDR3 DNA reads as TGCAGCGTTGGGTCATTCCGGGGCCTAGCGGGAGGAAGAAGAAGGTCGACCCAGTACTTC. The full variable domain, completed using reference TRBV29-1 and TRBJ2-5, is SAVISQKPSRDICQRGTSLTIQCQVDSQVTMMFWYRQQPGQSLTLIATANQGSEATYESGFVIDKFPISRPNLTFSTLTVSNMSPEDSSIYLCSVGSFRGLAGGRRRSTQYFGPGTRLLVL.

V is TRBV5-1 and J is TRBJ1-2, with D perhaps TRBD1 (5 bases). V was shortened by 4 bases and J by 8 bases, with 18 bases between the two germline ends. CDR3 length equals 14 residues. Germline CDR1 and CDR2: SGHRS and YFSETQ. The CDR3 bases are TGCGCCAGCAGCGGTGGGACGGGCAATAGGGGCTACACCTTC. Protein product: CASSGGTGNRGYTF. The full variable domain, completed using reference TRBV5-1 and TRBJ1-2, is KAGVTQTPRYLIKTRGQQVTLSCSPISGHRSVSWYQQTPGQGLQFLFEYFSETQRNKGNFPGRFSGRQFSNSRSEMNVSTLELGDSALYLCASSGGTGNRGYTFGSGTRLTVV.

The J gene is TRBJ2-7, the V gene TRBV30, with D maybe TRBD1 (5 bases). Trimming took off 0 bases at V and 6 bases at J, with 15 bases between the two ends. CDR1 is GTSNPN, CDR2 SVGIG, per germline (reference sequence). The CDR3 covers 14 residues. This CDR3 is CAWSVGAVLPEQYF. CDR3 DNA: TGTGCCTGGAGTGTAGGGGCCGTCCTCCCCGAGCAGTACTTC.

The chain uses TRBV4-1 and TRBJ2-1; TRBD2 might be the D (5 bases). Germline CDR1 MGHRA, CDR2 YSYEKL. The V and J ends lost 3 bases and 8 bases respectively, with 26 bases between them. The CDR3 contains 18 residues. CDR3 DNA sequence: TGCGCCAGCAGCCACACTCTACTCACTCCGGGAAATCGGTATGAGCAGTTCTTC. Its translation is CASSHTLLTPGNRYEQFF.

The chain carries TRBV11-2 and TRBJ2-5; D possibly uses TRBD1 or TRBD2 (5 bases each). Germline CDR1 is SGHAT and CDR2 is FQNNGV. The germline V and J ends were trimmed by 1 base and 1 base, with 10 bases remaining between them. This CDR3 region has 15 residues. The CDR3 spells CASSLGGWRQETQYF. The CDR3 coding sequence is TGTGCCAGCAGCTTAGGGGGGTGGCGCCAAGAGACCCAGTACTTC.

The rearrangement links TRBV7-6 to TRBJ1-4; D perhaps matches TRBD1 (6 bases). The V gene lost 2 bases and the J gene lost 5 bases, with 18 bases spanning the gap. CDR3 length equals 17 residues. The germline V gene has CDR1 SGHVS and CDR2 FNYEAQ. CDR3 sequence: CASSLRPGGRLNEKLFF. The CDR3 DNA reads as TGTGCCAGCAGCTTAAGGCCCGGGGGCCGATTAAATGAAAAACTGTTTTTT. Full variable domain (outside the CDR3, taken from reference TRBV7-6 and TRBJ1-4): GAGVSQSPRYKVTKRGQDVALRCDPISGHVSLYWYRQALGQGPEFLTYFNYEAQQDKSGLPNDRFSAERPEGSISTLTIQRTEQRDSAMYRCASSLRPGGRLNEKLFFGSGTQLSVL.

This clone was picked up one time. The chain recombines TRBV5-4 with TRBJ2-7; D is unresolved. Germline V lookup: CDR1 SGHNT, CDR2 YYREEE (reference sequence). V gave up 2 bases and J gave up 4 bases, with 13 bases separating them. The CDR3 spans 14 residues. The CDR3 protein is CASSFLERDYEQYF. The CDR3 DNA reads TGTGCCAGCAGCTTCCTAGAAAGGGATTACGAGCAGTACTTC.

The chain combines TRBV19 with TRBJ2-7; 9 nucleotides agree with TRBD2. The CDR3 has 15 amino acids. Germline V lookup: CDR1 LNHDA, CDR2 SQIVND (reference sequence). J gave up 2 bases and V 5 bases, and 7 bases lay outside the gene matches. CDR3 sequence reads: CASSPRLAATYEQYF. The CDR3 nucleotides read TGTGCCAGTAGTCCTCGACTAGCGGCGACCTACGAGCAGTACTTC.

The chain combines TRBV25-1 with TRBJ2-6, with D perhaps TRBD1 (6 bases). The length of the CDR3 is 16 residues. V was trimmed by 6 bases and J by 1 base, leaving 13 bases between them. CDR1 and CDR2 (germline): MGHDK, SYGVNS. CDR3 bases: TGTGCCAGCAGGGGGGCAGGGACATCTGGGGCCAACGTCCTGACTTTC. Protein sequence: CASRGAGTSGANVLTF.

The chain recombines TRBV27 with TRBJ2-7; D is uncertain. The V gene lost 8 bases and the J gene lost 0 bases, with 11 bases spanning the gap. Looked up from germline, CDR1 is MNHEY and CDR2 is SMNVEV (reference sequence). The CDR3 is 13 amino acids. This CDR3 reads CASGQFSSYEQYF. CDR3 sequence (DNA): TGTGCCAGCGGCCAATTTAGCTCCTACGAGCAGTACTTC.

The V gene is TRBV11-2, the J gene TRBJ1-5; maybe TRBD1 (5 bases). The CDR3 is made up of 15 amino acids. V lost 1 base to trimming and J lost 6 bases, with 13 bases between them. Germline V lookup: CDR1 SGHAT, CDR2 FQNNGV. This CDR3 reads CASSLGQERGQPQHF. In nucleotides, the CDR3 is TGTGCCAGCAGCTTAGGCCAGGAAAGGGGTCAGCCCCAGCATTTT.

The chain joins TRBV2 to TRBJ1-3; D gene ambiguous. Germline V lookup: CDR1 SNHLY, CDR2 FYNNEI. The CDR3 is 14 residues long. Trimming stripped 4 bases from V and 0 bases from J, with 7 bases between. The CDR3: CASSVGASGNTIYF. The CDR3, as DNA: TGTGCCAGCAGTGTCGGCGCCTCTGGAAACACCATATATTTT.

The chain links TRBV2 to TRBJ2-5; D ambiguous. This CDR3 has 15 residues. Germline values: CDR1 SNHLY, CDR2 FYNNEI. The germline V and J ends were trimmed by 7 bases and 1 base, with 16 bases remaining between them. The CDR3 bases are TGTGCCAGCATATTCGCGCTTGGCGGCCAAGAGACCCAGTACTTC. Its protein product is CASIFALGGQETQYF. The variable domain in full, completed from reference TRBV2 and TRBJ2-5, reads EPEVTQTPSHQVTQMGQEVILRCVPISNHLYFYWYRQILGQKVEFLVSFYNNEISEKSEIFDDQFSVERPDGSNFTLKIRSTKLEDSAMYFCASIFALGGQETQYFGPGTRLLVL.

This clone was detected once. The chain carries TRBV30 and TRBJ2-1; 8 bases are shared with TRBD2. Trimming removed 5 bases from V and 5 bases from J; junction bases left unmatched: 8. Germline CDR1 GTSNPN, CDR2 SVGIG (reference sequence). The CDR3 is 14 amino acids. The CDR3 DNA sequence: TGTGCCTGGTCCGGGGGCGGGAGGCACAATGAGCAGTTCTTC. This translates into CAWSGGGRHNEQFF.

V and J are TRBV19 and TRBJ1-2, with D hard to call. Trimming removed 1 base at V and 9 bases at J, with 12 bases between. CDR1 LNHDA and CDR2 SQIVND come from the germline V gene (reference sequence). This CDR3 has 13 amino acids. CDR3 DNA: TGTGCCAGTAGTATAGGACAAAGAGGAAGCTACACCTTC. It yields the protein CASSIGQRGSYTF.

The rearrangement uses TRBV2 and TRBJ1-2, with 10 bases aligning to TRBD1. After removal of 5 bases from V and 8 bases from J, the junction contained 5 bases not matched to a gene. The CDR3 is 13 amino acids. Per the germline V gene, CDR1 is SNHLY and CDR2 is FYNNEI. CDR3 protein: CASSTGTGEGYTF. In DNA, the CDR3 is TGTGCCAGCAGTACCGGGACAGGGGAGGGCTACACCTTC.

The chain carries TRBV18 and TRBJ1-2; 7 bases map to TRBD1. J was trimmed by 8 bases and V by 6 bases; bases with no gene match: 9. There are 13 residues in the CDR3. Germline V gene data show CDR1 as KGHSH and CDR2 as LQKENI. This chain's CDR3 is CASSPGQRRGYTF. The CDR3 bases are TGTGCCAGCTCGCCGGGACAGCGACGGGGCTACACCTTC.

Of note for this clone: At one end, the junction sequence differs from germline, possibly due to a read error. The chain combines TRBV14 with TRBJ2-7, with 7 positions matching TRBD1. There are 14 residues in the CDR3. Per germline, CDR1 SGHDN and CDR2 FVKESK. CDR3 sequence (DNA): TGTGCCAGCAGCCAATGGGCAGGGGGACAAAGGGTGGACTTC. As protein: CASSQWAGGQRVDF.

This chain links TRBV9 with TRBJ2-1; 10 positions agree with TRBD2. The CDR3 is made up of 15 amino acids. Germline values: CDR1 SGDLS, CDR2 YYNGEE. After removal of 4 bases from V and 8 bases from J, the junction contained 9 bases not matched to a gene. Written as DNA, the CDR3 is TGTGCCAGCAGCAAAACTAGCGGGATAACCCATGAGCAGTTCTTC. Amino acids: CASSKTSGITHEQFF. The complete variable domain, with remaining parts taken from reference TRBV9 and TRBJ2-1, reads DSGVTQTPKHLITATGQRVTLRCSPRSGDLSVYWYQQSLDQGLQFLIQYYNGEERAKGNILERFSAQQFPDLHSELNLSSLELGDSALYFCASSKTSGITHEQFFGPGTRLTVL.

A remark on this clone: This CDR3 is also generated by other DNA sequences in the sample. V gene TRBV7-9 combines with J gene TRBJ2-5; TRBD1 is a possible D gene (6 bases). There are 12 residues in the CDR3. CDR1 SEHNR and CDR2 FQNEAQ come from the germline V gene (reference sequence). V lost 2 bases and J lost 5, with 6 bases in between. The CDR3: CASSLQGETQYF. CDR3 nucleotide sequence: TGTGCCAGCAGCTTACAGGGGGAGACCCAGTACTTC.

CDR3 sequence: CASSIGGRDSHNYGYTF. The CDR3 DNA sequence: TGTGCCAGTAGTATAGGAGGAAGGGACAGCCATAACTATGGCTACACCTTC. The rearrangement links TRBV19 to TRBJ1-2, with 7 bases fitting TRBD1. The V gene end was trimmed by 1 base and the J gene end by 1 base; junction bases not matched to a gene: 9. This CDR3 has 17 amino acids. Germline CDR1 reads LNHDA; CDR2 reads SQIVND (reference sequence).